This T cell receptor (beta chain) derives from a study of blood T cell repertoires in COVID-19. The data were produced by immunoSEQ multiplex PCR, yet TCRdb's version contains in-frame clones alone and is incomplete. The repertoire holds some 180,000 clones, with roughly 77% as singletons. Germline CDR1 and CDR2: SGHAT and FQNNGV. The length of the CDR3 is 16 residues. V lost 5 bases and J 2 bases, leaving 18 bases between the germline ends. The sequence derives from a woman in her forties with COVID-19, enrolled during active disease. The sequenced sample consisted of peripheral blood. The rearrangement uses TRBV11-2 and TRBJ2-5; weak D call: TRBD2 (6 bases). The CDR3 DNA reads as TGTGCCAGCAGCACAAAAGGCCGGGGGTTGCAAGAGACCCAGTACTTC. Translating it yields CASSTKGRGLQETQYF.